The 18 T cell receptor beta chains below come from one sample, sequenced in a study of cytomegalovirus exposure and HLA in healthy donors. The PCR made use of 60 Vbeta and 13 Jbeta primers. This table comes from immunoSEQ multiplex PCR, and its TCRdb copy is limited to in-frame clones, with some not included. The sample records roughly 80,000 clones, about two thirds being singletons. The sample consisted of PBMCs. These receptors originate from a man aged 25 to 45 in good health and CMV-seropositive.

This chain uses TRBV5-5 with TRBJ2-7; 12 nucleotides line up with TRBD2. V trimming: 4 bases; J trimming: 2 bases; junction bases outside the gene matches: 4. The germline gives CDR1 SGHKS, CDR2 YYEKEE (reference sequence). CDR3 length: 15 residues. The CDR3 here is CASSRTSGAPYEQYF. The CDR3, as DNA: TGTGCCAGCAGCCGGACTAGCGGGGCACCCTACGAGCAGTACTTC.

The count of this clone is one. The chain employs TRBV7-6 and TRBJ2-5; D unresolved. Trimming took off 5 bases at V and 7 bases at J, with 8 bases between the two ends. CDR3 length equals 11 residues. Germline loops: CDR1 SGHVS, CDR2 FNYEAQ. The CDR3 reads CASSPGRTQYF. Written as DNA, the CDR3 is TGTGCCAGCAGCCCAGGCCGGACCCAGTACTTC.

The genes are TRBV5-4 and TRBJ1-6, with TRBD1 identical over 9 bases. The CDR3 sequence is 15 residues long. With 5 bases clipped from V and 11 bases from J, the junction kept 11 bases outside the gene matches. The germline V gene encodes CDR1 SGHNT and CDR2 YYREEE (reference sequence). CDR3 loop: CASSSGGQGTAPLHF. The CDR3 DNA is TGTGCCAGCAGTTCAGGGGGACAGGGAACCGCACCCCTCCACTTT.

The table lists this clone with a few counts. CDR3 amino acids: CASSLRQGTSGTDTQYF. In nucleotides, the CDR3 is TGTGCCAGCAGTCTCCGACAAGGGACTAGCGGCACAGATACGCAGTATTTT. V is TRBV28 and J is TRBJ2-3; 10 bases fit TRBD2. V lost 5 bases, J lost 1 base, and 9 bases stayed unmatched. Germline assignment: CDR1 MDHEN and CDR2 SYDVKM. The CDR3 is 17 residues long.

The V call is TRBV27, the J call TRBJ2-5; 9 bases line up with TRBD1. Germline V gene sequence: CDR1 MNHEY, CDR2 SMNVEV (reference sequence). V shed 6 bases and J 1 base; nucleotides not matched to a gene: 12. The CDR3 has 17 residues. The CDR3 here is CASSPPIRDRAQETQYF. CDR3 in DNA: TGTGCCAGCAGCCCCCCGATCAGGGACAGGGCCCAAGAGACCCAGTACTTC.

The chain has TRBV27 and TRBJ1-6; D possibly corresponds to TRBD1 (5 bases). CDR1 and CDR2 (germline): MNHEY, SMNVEV (reference sequence). Between the trimmed V and J ends, which lost 6 bases and 9 bases, there was a span of 18 bases. CDR3 length equals 15 residues. Here the CDR3 reads CASRYDSMMPSPLHF. For the CDR3, the DNA is TGTGCCAGCAGATATGACAGCATGATGCCTTCACCCCTCCACTTT.

J is TRBJ1-2 and V is TRBV6-1; 9 nucleotides agree with TRBD1. CDR1 and CDR2 (germline): MNHNS, SASEGT. Trimming cost V 1 base and J 12 bases; bases outside gene matches: 3. There are 12 residues in the CDR3. CDR3 amino acids: CASSEGTGDHTF. In DNA, the CDR3 is TGTGCCAGCAGTGAAGGGACAGGGGACCACACCTTC.

This rearrangement joins TRBV6-1 to TRBJ1-5, with D maybe TRBD1 (5 bases). The CDR3 contains 13 residues. CDR1 and CDR2 (germline): MNHNS, SASEGT. With 8 bases removed from V and 4 bases from J, the gap between germline ends came to 12 bases. The CDR3: CASLGQPNQPQHF. CDR3 bases: TGTGCCAGCTTGGGGCAGCCGAATCAGCCCCAGCATTTT.

This chain links TRBV4-1 with TRBJ2-1; a possible D gene is TRBD1 (6 bases). The CDR3 spans 13 residues. V shed 1 base and J shed 8 bases, with 9 bases lying between them. Germline assignment: CDR1 MGHRA and CDR2 YSYEKL. The CDR3 is CASSQVTGHEQFF. For the CDR3, the DNA is TGCGCCAGCAGCCAAGTAACAGGGCATGAGCAGTTCTTC.

The chain recombines TRBV28 with TRBJ1-1; D gene unclear. The CDR3 contains 16 residues. Trimming took 3 bases from V and 0 from J, leaving 14 bases between them. Germline V lookup: CDR1 MDHEN, CDR2 SYDVKM. This chain's CDR3 is CASSFHWAGMNTEAFF. DNA of the CDR3: TGTGCCAGCAGTTTTCATTGGGCGGGGATGAACACTGAAGCTTTCTTT. Looking up the rest from reference TRBV28 and TRBJ1-1 gives the full variable domain: DVKVTQSSRYLVKRTGEKVFLECVQDMDHENMFWYRQDPGLGLRLIYFSYDVKMKEKGDIPEGYSVSREKKERFSLILESASTNQTSMYLCASSFHWAGMNTEAFFGQGTRLTVV.

This clone was recorded a few times. The chain has TRBV7-6 and TRBJ1-1, with 9 bases matching TRBD1. Germline CDR1 reads SGHVS; CDR2 reads FNYEAQ. This CDR3 is 14 amino acids long. With V trimmed by 6 bases and J by 2 bases, 4 bases remained unmatched. The CDR3 bases are TGTGCCAGCAGATCAACAGGGGGCAACACTGAAGCTTTCTTT. Translated: CASRSTGGNTEAFF.

This clone was detected a few times. The rearrangement joins TRBV9 to TRBJ2-7; TRBD2 might be the D (6 bases). The germline gives CDR1 SGDLS, CDR2 YYNGEE. Between the trimmed V and J ends, which lost 4 bases and 2 bases, there was a span of 16 bases. The CDR3 covers 15 residues. The CDR3 loop reads CASSLRDGGPYEQYF. CDR3 sequence (DNA): TGTGCCAGCAGCCTCCGGGACGGAGGGCCCTACGAGCAGTACTTC. Together with reference TRBV9 and TRBJ2-7, the CDR3 gives the full variable domain: DSGVTQTPKHLITATGQRVTLRCSPRSGDLSVYWYQQSLDQGLQFLIQYYNGEERAKGNILERFSAQQFPDLHSELNLSSLELGDSALYFCASSLRDGGPYEQYFGPGTRLTVT.

There are a few counts of this clone. This chain uses TRBV7-3 with TRBJ1-1, with no clear D. V was shortened by 5 bases and J by 1 base, with 8 bases between the two germline ends. The CDR3 has 13 amino acids. The germline V gene encodes CDR1 SGHTA and CDR2 FQGTGA. The CDR3: CASSREWNTEAFF. The CDR3 nucleotides read TGTGCCAGCAGCAGGGAGTGGAACACTGAAGCTTTCTTT.

The chain joins TRBV6-5 to TRBJ1-2, with 7 bases fitting TRBD1. CDR3 length equals 12 residues. Germline assignment: CDR1 MNHEY and CDR2 SVGAGI. J was trimmed by 8 bases and V by 5 bases; bases with no gene match: 5. DNA of the CDR3: TGTGCCAGCAGTACAGGGGAGCGCGGCTACACCTTC. It encodes CASSTGERGYTF.

The CDR3, as DNA: TGTGGGTCAGGACAGAACACTGAAGCTTTCTTT. Amino acids: CGSGQNTEAFF. This sequence joins TRBV25-1 and TRBJ1-1; TRBD1 is a possible D gene (5 bases). CDR1 is MGHDK, CDR2 SYGVNS, per germline. The CDR3 sequence is 11 residues long.

This clone occurred a few times. The rearrangement joins TRBV2 to TRBJ1-4; the match to TRBD1 covers 9 bases. The V gene end was trimmed by 3 bases and the J gene end by 0 bases; junction bases not matched to a gene: 2. The CDR3 totals 16 residues. Germline CDR1 SNHLY, CDR2 FYNNEI. CDR3 nucleotides: TGTGCCAGCAGTGAGAGACAGGGGGCAACTAATGAAAAACTGTTTTTT. It translates to CASSERQGATNEKLFF.

The V and J genes are TRBV16 and TRBJ2-1, with D maybe TRBD1 (7 bases). Germline V gene data show CDR1 as KGHSY and CDR2 as FQNENV. There are 17 residues in the CDR3. Trimming left V 0 bases short and J 4 bases short, with 16 bases between. The CDR3 sequence: CASSQSRDSSPYNEQFF. CDR3 DNA: TGTGCCAGCAGCCAATCGCGGGACAGCAGCCCTTACAATGAGCAGTTCTTC.

This clone has more than one count but fewer than ten. The rearrangement joins TRBV4-1 to TRBJ2-3; possible D gene TRBD2, 6 bases. Per germline, CDR1 MGHRA and CDR2 YSYEKL. Between the trimmed V and J ends, which lost 8 bases and 7 bases, there was a span of 22 bases. CDR3 length: 15 amino acids. The CDR3 sequence: CASATPGASNHTQYF. The CDR3 coding sequence is TGCGCCAGCGCCACCCCGGGAGCCTCAAACCATACGCAGTATTTT.